The next 15 T cell receptor beta chains were all read from a single sample in a study of technical replicates of blood from a few donors. The method was immunoSEQ multiplex PCR; TCRdb's version includes in-frame clones alone and lacks a portion of them. The table includes about 84,000 clones, approximately 93% detected once. Sequenced sample: T cells isolated from PBMCs. The origin of the receptors is a human donor in good health.

The table lists this clone with a count of one. This sequence joins TRBV7-9 and TRBJ1-3; D unresolved. Trimming removed 8 bases from V and 4 bases from J, with 24 bases in between. The CDR3 is 17 amino acids. Germline V gene data show CDR1 as SEHNR and CDR2 as FQNEAQ (reference sequence). CDR3 nucleotides: TGTGCCAGCGACCAACAGCGGAGATTAATCGACGGAAACACCATATATTTT. Amino acids: CASDQQRRLIDGNTIYF.

The chain combines TRBV19 with TRBJ1-4; the D is unclear. V was pared by 5 bases and J by 5 bases, with 12 bases between. Germline V gives CDR1 LNHDA, CDR2 SQIVND (reference sequence). This CDR3 has 14 residues. The CDR3 protein is CASSVLSGNEKLFF. The CDR3 DNA is TGTGCCAGTAGTGTCTTGTCGGGGAATGAAAAACTGTTTTTT.

The genes are TRBV5-1 and TRBJ2-3; 11 bases map to TRBD2. CDR3 length equals 15 residues. Germline V gene data show CDR1 as SGHRS and CDR2 as YFSETQ. J gave up 3 bases and V 4 bases, and 4 bases lay outside the gene matches. The CDR3 sequence: CASSRTSGRTDTQYF. The CDR3 nucleotides read TGCGCCAGCAGCAGAACTAGCGGGAGAACAGATACGCAGTATTTT.

The rearrangement uses TRBV5-1 and TRBJ1-3; TRBD1 is a possible D gene (6 bases). The CDR3 has 19 residues. From germline, CDR1 is SGHRS and CDR2 YFSETQ. V was trimmed by 3 bases and J by 2 bases, leaving 24 bases between them. CDR3 amino acids: CASSSRDIGSRIPGNTIYF. The CDR3 DNA reads TGCGCCAGCAGCTCTAGGGACATCGGATCAAGGATCCCTGGAAACACCATATATTTT.

V and J are TRBV4-1 and TRBJ1-1, with D tentatively TRBD1 (5 bases). CDR1 is MGHRA and CDR2 is YSYEKL in the germline V gene. The ends were cut back, 3 bases at V and 5 bases at J, with 19 bases in the middle. The CDR3 is 16 residues long. DNA for the CDR3: TGCGCCAGCAGCCACAACCCCACCCAGGGAGGGACTGAAGCTTTCTTT. It yields the protein CASSHNPTQGGTEAFF.

This chain links TRBV2 with TRBJ1-1; no clear D. The CDR3 is made up of 12 amino acids. With 4 bases removed from V and 4 bases from J, the gap between germline ends came to 7 bases. Germline assignment: CDR1 SNHLY and CDR2 FYNNEI. For the CDR3, the DNA is TGTGCCAGCAGTGGGAGAGCCACTGAAGCTTTCTTT. It yields the protein CASSGRATEAFF.

The chain combines TRBV29-1 with TRBJ2-3, with TRBD2 matching over 9 bases. V lost 2 bases and J lost 5; bases outside the gene matches: 11. Germline lookup yields CDR1 SQVTM and CDR2 ANQGSEA. CDR3 length: 16 residues. CDR3 in amino acids: CSVEPWREGRGDTQYF. Written as DNA, the CDR3 is TGCAGCGTTGAACCCTGGCGGGAGGGCCGGGGAGATACGCAGTATTTT.

The chain links TRBV5-6 to TRBJ1-2, with 10 bases matching TRBD1. Trimming removed 3 bases from V and 2 bases from J; junction bases left unmatched: 4. CDR1 is SGHDT, CDR2 YYEEEE, per germline. The CDR3 extends over 15 amino acids. The CDR3 nucleotides read TGTGCCAGCAGCTACTCGGACAGGGGGAACTATGGCTACACCTTC. This encodes CASSYSDRGNYGYTF.

The gene calls are TRBV4-2 and TRBJ1-1; D is undetermined. Germline assignment: CDR1 LGHNA and CDR2 YNFKEQ. The germline V and J ends were trimmed by 3 bases and 5 bases, with 10 bases remaining between them. The CDR3 extends over 13 amino acids. The chain's CDR3 is CASSQEGGTEAFF. In DNA form, the CDR3 reads TGTGCCAGCAGCCAGGAGGGAGGTACTGAAGCTTTCTTT.

J is TRBJ1-1 and V is TRBV7-9; D is uncertain. The germline CDR1 and CDR2 sequences are SEHNR and FQNEAQ (reference sequence). The CDR3 is made up of 15 amino acids. Between the trimmed V and J ends, which lost 5 bases and 1 base, there was a span of 14 bases. CDR3 sequence: CASSLTLRQNTEAFF. The CDR3 nucleotides are TGTGCCAGCAGCCTAACTCTGCGGCAGAACACTGAAGCTTTCTTT.

This chain uses TRBV6-1 with TRBJ2-7; possibly TRBD1 for D (6 bases). Trimming left V 2 bases short and J 7 bases short, with 24 bases between. The CDR3 has 17 residues. Germline V gene data show CDR1 as MNHNS and CDR2 as SASEGT. CDR3 bases: TGTGCCAGCAGTGAACGGAGGACAGCATGGGGCTTAGTGGAGCAGTACTTC. As protein: CASSERRTAWGLVEQYF.

V usage is TRBV27 and J usage is TRBJ1-1, with D tentatively TRBD1 (5 bases). Deletions cut 5 bases from V and 4 bases from J, with 14 bases between. The CDR3 covers 14 residues. In germline, CDR1 is MNHEY, CDR2 SMNVEV (reference sequence). The CDR3 spells CASSPYSGGTEAFF. CDR3 nucleotides: TGTGCCAGCAGTCCGTACTCGGGGGGCACTGAAGCTTTCTTT.

The J gene is TRBJ2-7, the V gene TRBV4-1; D is unresolved. V lost 4 bases, J lost 9 bases, and 22 bases lay in between. This CDR3 comprises 15 residues. From germline, CDR1 is MGHRA and CDR2 YSYEKL. CDR3 DNA: TGCGCCAGCAGCCCCGGCCCGACTGGTTTCGGTGGGCAGTACTTC. This sequence encodes CASSPGPTGFGGQYF.

V gene TRBV5-1 combines with J gene TRBJ1-1; D perhaps matches TRBD1 (6 bases). The CDR3 is made up of 15 amino acids. Trimming shortened V by 3 bases and J by 1 base, and 13 bases separated the two germline ends. Germline loops: CDR1 SGHRS, CDR2 YFSETQ. CDR3: CASSSQGIENTEAFF. The CDR3 bases are TGCGCCAGCAGCTCACAGGGAATCGAGAACACTGAAGCTTTCTTT.

The V gene is TRBV6-6, the J gene TRBJ1-1, with D uncertain. The CDR3 loop spans 14 amino acids. Germline lookup yields CDR1 MNHNY and CDR2 SVGAGI (reference sequence). V was shortened by 5 bases and J by 2 bases, with 12 bases between the two germline ends. DNA of the CDR3: TGTGCCAGCAGTCCTCCCGGGGAAAACACTGAAGCTTTCTTT. Protein: CASSPPGENTEAFF.